This entry lists 5 T cell receptor beta chains sequenced from one sample in a study of cytomegalovirus exposure and HLA in healthy donors. PCR primers comprised 60 Vbeta and 13 Jbeta primers. Assay used: immunoSEQ multiplex PCR; TCRdb lists only in-frame clones, some missing. The data show over 100,000 clones, 55% to 75% seen once. Input material: PBMCs. The receptors derive from a woman in her 70s in good health and CMV-seropositive.

This chain connects TRBV25-1 to TRBJ1-1; maybe TRBD1 (5 bases). Deletions cut 6 bases from V and 1 base from J, with 9 bases between. Germline assignment: CDR1 MGHDK and CDR2 SYGVNS. The CDR3 loop spans 13 amino acids. In nucleotides, the CDR3 is TGTGCCAGCAGCAGGGCAGAGAACACTGAAGCTTTCTTT. This translates into CASSRAENTEAFF.

CDR3 in amino acids: CAISEGEDTQYF. Here the CDR3 DNA reads TGTGCCATCAGTGAAGGAGAAGATACGCAGTATTTT. The chain joins TRBV10-3 to TRBJ2-3; no clear D gene. This CDR3 is 12 amino acids long. V lost 3 bases and J 5 bases, leaving 6 bases between the germline ends. The germline V gene has CDR1 ENHRY and CDR2 SYGVKD.

Remarks on this clone: One end of the junction is discordant with germline, which a read error may explain. This chain joins TRBV7-7 and TRBJ2-3, with D possibly being TRBD1 (6 bases). This CDR3 region has 14 residues. The germline CDR1 and CDR2 sequences are SSHAT and FNYEAQ (reference sequence). The DNA for the CDR3 is TGTGCTAGCAGCGAACAGGGTGGGACAGATACGCAGTATTTT. Translating it yields CASSEQGGTDTQYF.

This chain links TRBV11-1 with TRBJ2-5, with a tentative D call TRBD1 (5 bases). Per germline, CDR1 SGHAT and CDR2 FQDESV (reference sequence). Trimming removed 1 base from V and 5 bases from J, with 11 bases in between. The CDR3 has 14 amino acids. For the CDR3, the DNA is TGTGCCAGCAGCTTAGGAACAGGATGGGAGACCCAGTACTTC. Translation gives CASSLGTGWETQYF. The entire variable domain, with the rest obtained from reference TRBV11-1 and TRBJ2-5, is as follows: EAEVAQSPRYKITEKSQAVAFWCDPISGHATLYWYRQILGQGPELLVQFQDESVVDDSQLPKDRFSAERLKGVDSTLKIQPAELGDSAMYLCASSLGTGWETQYFGPGTRLLVL.

The chain recombines TRBV27 with TRBJ1-5; tentative D call: TRBD1 (6 bases). Germline V gene data show CDR1 as MNHEY and CDR2 as SMNVEV (reference sequence). This CDR3 comprises 14 residues. Between the trimmed V and J ends, which lost 8 bases and 2 bases, there was a span of 13 bases. The CDR3 spells CASGARQGNQPQHF. The CDR3 DNA is TGTGCCAGCGGGGCCCGACAGGGCAATCAGCCCCAGCATTTT.